A single T cell receptor (beta chain) is shown here with its context. Its antigen is unidentified. Germline V gives CDR1 SGHAT, CDR2 FQNNGV. The CDR3 has 17 amino acids. Trimming took 4 bases from V and 0 from J, leaving 16 bases between them. Healthy bone marrow donors supplied every sample. The data are from a study of cytomegalovirus exposure and HLA in healthy donors. The study's findings and limits: Cytomegalovirus status, reportedly, was diagnosed with high specificity and sensitivity by the classifier. In a later analysis, CMV-associated beta chains were mostly HLA-associated, it appeared. It was only CMV serostatus that was available as immune exposure information.

A multiplex PCR was run with 60 Vbeta primers and 13 Jbeta primers. TCRdb's copy holds only in-frame clones and misses some; the assay was immunoSEQ multiplex PCR. The repertoire holds 150,000 to 200,000 clones, under 90% seen once, with roughly 4.4% in the top ten. The sequence derives from a man in his thirties or forties in good health and CMV-seronegative. The sequenced material came from PBMCs. V and J are TRBV11-2 and TRBJ2-1; a weak D match, TRBD2 (6 bases). The DNA of the CDR3 is TGTGCCAGCAGCTCAGTGACTAGGGGTAGCTCCTACAATGAGCAGTTCTTC. This encodes CASSSVTRGSSYNEQFF.